The rows below give T cell receptor beta chains drawn from one sample of a study of early T cells in non-severe SARS-CoV-2 infection. TCRdb called the 5' RACE reads again in MiXCR, with one record for every CDR3 protein. The profile shows 100,000 to 150,000 distinct CDR3 sequences, more than 13% of them singletons. Material: whole blood. Receptors originate from an adult who was a healthcare worker with PCR-confirmed SARS-CoV-2 infection or an uninfected control (not recorded which). Each CDR3 is given with its conserved first and last residue. D genes are given only for firm matches. Some rows have no size entry. The others give once, few or many, or a class for an expanded clone.

v_call	j_call	d_call	cdr3_length	clone_size	cdr3_nt	cdr3_aa
TRBV20-1	TRBJ2-3	TRBD2	15	NA	TGCAGTGCTAGAGATCCCGGGGGGACCAAAGATACGCAGTATTTT	CSARDPGGTKDTQYF
TRBV27	TRBJ2-5	TRBD2	14	NA	TGTGCCAGCAGCTCGAGCGGGGGGGGCGAGACCCAGTACTTC	CASSSSGGGETQYF
TRBV18	TRBJ2-7	TRBD1	14	NA	TGTGCCAGCTCACCACGGACAGGCGACGACGAGCAGTACTTC	CASSPRTGDDEQYF
TRBV12-3/TRBV12-4	TRBJ2-1	NA	15	NA	TGTGCCAGCAGTTTAGTGACGGGCGCCTACAATGAGCAGTTCTTC	CASSLVTGAYNEQFF
TRBV7-9	TRBJ1-5	NA	16	few	TGTGCCAGCAGCACGGTTGGGGAACATAGCAATCAGCCCCAGCATTTT	CASSTVGEHSNQPQHF
TRBV11-2	TRBJ1-2	NA	15	NA	TGTGCCAGCAGCCCGATTCGGGGGGAGTATGATGGCTACACCTTC	CASSPIRGEYDGYTF
TRBV9	TRBJ2-1	NA	15	NA	TGTGCCAGCAGCCCTCTGGGGGCCTCCTACAATGAGCAGTTCTTC	CASSPLGASYNEQFF
TRBV3-1	TRBJ1-4	TRBD1	14	few	TGTGCCAGCAGCCAAGCAGGGGGCAGAGAAAAACTGTTTTTT	CASSQAGGREKLFF
TRBV20-1	TRBJ2-1	NA	17	NA	TGCAGTGCTAGAGATGAAGGCCGGGACATTACATACAATGAGCAGTTCTTC	CSARDEGRDITYNEQFF
TRBV29-1	TRBJ1-4	NA	13	many	TGCAGCGCCGGTCCCTCAACTAATGAAAAACTGTTTTTT	CSAGPSTNEKLFF
TRBV5-1	TRBJ1-2	TRBD1	13	NA	TGCGCCAGCAGCCCGGACAGGGGGCATGGCTACACCTTC	CASSPDRGHGYTF
TRBV18	TRBJ1-4	TRBD1	14	NA	TGTGCCAGCTCACCGGGACAGGAGAATGAAAAACTGTTTTTT	CASSPGQENEKLFF
TRBV30	TRBJ1-6	TRBD1	16	NA	TGTGCCTGGAGGAGGGACAGGGGAAGAATAGATTCACCCCTCCACTTT	CAWRRDRGRIDSPLHF
TRBV10-3	TRBJ1-5	TRBD1	14	NA	TGTGCCATCAGTGGTGCAGGGGGTAATCAGCCCCAGCATTTT	CAISGAGGNQPQHF
TRBV4-1	TRBJ2-3	NA	17	few	TGCGCCAGCAGCCAAGATCCGCCGGGCCGATACACAGATACGCAGTATTTT	CASSQDPPGRYTDTQYF
TRBV6-1	TRBJ1-5	NA	14	few	TGTGCCAGCAGTGAAAGGGGCGGTAATCAGCCCCAGCATTTT	CASSERGGNQPQHF
TRBV5-1	TRBJ2-6	NA	15	NA	TGCGCCAGCAGCTCACAGGACTCTGGGGCCAACGTCCTGACTTTC	CASSSQDSGANVLTF
TRBV12-3/TRBV12-4	TRBJ1-1	NA	13	few	TGTGCCAGCAGTTTTATCGGGGAGCCTGAAGCTTTCTTT	CASSFIGEPEAFF
TRBV5-4	TRBJ2-2	NA	16	NA	TGTGCCAGCAGCCCGACATCTGAGGTTTGGACCGGGGAGCTGTTTTTT	CASSPTSEVWTGELFF
TRBV15	TRBJ2-3	NA	14	NA	TGTGCCACCAGCAGAGGGAATAGCCCAGATACGCAGTATTTT	CATSRGNSPDTQYF
TRBV3-1	TRBJ2-6	TRBD1	18	NA	TGTGCCAGCAGCCAAGCCGGACAGGGGGTCCCTGGGGCCAACGTCCTGACTTTC	CASSQAGQGVPGANVLTF
TRBV2	TRBJ1-1	TRBD1	14	NA	TGTGCCAGCACCTCGGACAGGGGGTACACTGAAGCTTTCTTT	CASTSDRGYTEAFF
TRBV14	TRBJ1-2	NA	13	NA	TGTGCCAGCAGCCAAGATCGGGGGTATGGCTACACCTTC	CASSQDRGYGYTF
TRBV7-2	TRBJ2-2	TRBD1	14	NA	TGTGCCAGCAGCTTCGACAGGGGTCCCGGGGAGCTGTTTTTT	CASSFDRGPGELFF
TRBV20-1	TRBJ2-7	NA	12	NA	TGCAGAGCCCAGGGAGGCTCCTACGAGCAGTACTTC	CRAQGGSYEQYF
TRBV7-3	TRBJ2-1	TRBD2	15	many	TGTGCCAGCAGCCCCGGACTAGCGTTTCACAATGAGCAGTTCTTC	CASSPGLAFHNEQFF
TRBV5-6	TRBJ2-1	NA	15	many	TGTGCCAGCAGCTTGGTGACCGCCTTCGACAATGAGCAGTTCTTC	CASSLVTAFDNEQFF
TRBV2	TRBJ2-5	NA	12	NA	TGTGCCAGCAGACAGGGAGAGGGGACCCAGTACTTC	CASRQGEGTQYF
TRBV19	TRBJ1-5	NA	14	NA	TGTGCCAGCGAAACGGGACACCTTAATCAGCCCCAGCATTTT	CASETGHLNQPQHF
TRBV6-4	TRBJ2-2	NA	15	NA	TGTGCCAGCAGTGAAGGTTGGGGTAGCACCGGGGAGCTGTTTTTT	CASSEGWGSTGELFF
TRBV15	TRBJ1-1	NA	15	NA	TGTGCCACCAGCAGAGATCTGGGGGGCTACACTGAAGCTTTCTTT	CATSRDLGGYTEAFF
TRBV6-5	TRBJ2-1	NA	13	few	TGTGCCAGCAGGCGGGACAGTAACAATGAGCAGTTCTTC	CASRRDSNNEQFF
TRBV19	TRBJ1-4	NA	15	many	TGTGCCAGTAGCCTATTCTACCTGAGCCGGACAGACCGATTTTTT	CASSLFYLSRTDRFF
TRBV10-3	TRBJ2-3	TRBD2	14	NA	TGTGCCATTGCAAGCGGGGGGCCCACAGATACGCAGTATTTT	CAIASGGPTDTQYF
TRBV6-2/TRBV6-3	TRBJ2-1	NA	14	NA	TGTGCCAGCACCCGACAGAGCTCCTACAATGAGCAGTTCTTC	CASTRQSSYNEQFF
TRBV20-1	TRBJ1-1	NA	15	NA	TGCAGTGCTAGAGATGTGGCTGGATCGAACACTGAAGCTTTCTTT	CSARDVAGSNTEAFF
TRBV24-1	TRBJ1-1	NA	10	NA	TGTGCCACCAGTGAAGGGGCAGCTTTCTTT	CATSEGAAFF
TRBV12-3/TRBV12-4	TRBJ2-5	TRBD2	17	few	TGTGCCAGCAGCTTTGGGATACTAGCGGGGGGTACAGGGACCCAGTACTTC	CASSFGILAGGTGTQYF
TRBV12-3/TRBV12-4	TRBJ1-2	NA	15	few	TGTGCCAGCAGTTTAAGGGGGGCGCCTATCTACGGCTACACCTTC	CASSLRGAPIYGYTF
TRBV5-6	TRBJ2-5	NA	16	few	TGTGCCAGCAGCTTGGCCAGGTACAGGGCGGAAGAGACCCAGTACTTC	CASSLARYRAEETQYF
TRBV9	TRBJ2-3	TRBD1	14	NA	TGTGCCAGCAGCGGAGACTCAGGGGGAGATACGCAGTATTTT	CASSGDSGGDTQYF
TRBV5-1	TRBJ2-2	NA	16	NA	TGCGCCAGCAGCTTGACAGGGCGGGGATCTACCGGGGAGCTGTTTTTT	CASSLTGRGSTGELFF
TRBV27	TRBJ1-1	NA	15	NA	TGTGCCAGCAGGAGCGGGTCGGTATATGTTGGTGAAGCTTTCTTC	CASRSGSVYVGEAFF
TRBV6-6	TRBJ2-4	TRBD1	15	NA	TGTGCCAGCAGCCCCAGACAGGGGGGGTCAAACATTCAGTACTTC	CASSPRQGGSNIQYF
TRBV19	TRBJ2-2	NA	14	NA	TGTGCCAGCTCGTCCCGGGGGCGGACCGGGGAGCTGTTTTTT	CASSSRGRTGELFF
TRBV3-1	TRBJ2-7	NA	11	few	TGTGCCAGCAGCATCGGGTACGAGCAGTACTTC	CASSIGYEQYF
TRBV29-1	TRBJ2-2	NA	15	NA	TGCAGGCTCCCCGGAGGAGGGGGAGGCACCGGGGAGCTGTTTTTT	CRLPGGGGGTGELFF
TRBV7-9	TRBJ1-2	NA	16	few	TGTGCCAGCACCCTTAACTCGGGGGGCCCTAACTATGGCTACACCTTC	CASTLNSGGPNYGYTF